This T cell receptor (beta chain) was captured in a study of T cells after yellow fever vaccination. Study results and limitations: After the booster, over 95% of CD4 and more than 85% of CD8 primary-response clones were re-detected.

TCRdb analysed the 5' RACE reads with MiXCR anew, one entry per CDR3 protein. The table records 500,000 to 550,000 distinct CDR3 sequences, 20% to 25% of them present only once. The CDR3 is 16 amino acids. Per the germline V gene, CDR1 is LNHNV and CDR2 is YYDKDF (reference sequence). V was pared by 1 base and J by 2 bases, with 15 bases between. This clonotype has only a few counts. Its antigen is undetermined. This receptor was identified in a man aged 18 to 29 who received the YFV17D yellow fever vaccine. The sample here was PBMCs, taken approximately 22 days after the first yellow fever vaccination. The chain combines TRBV15 with TRBJ2-7; a possible D gene is TRBD2 (7 bases). CDR3 protein: CATSRGGGGSPYEQYF. CDR3 sequence (DNA): TGTGCCACCAGCAGAGGTGGGGGCGGGAGCCCCTACGAGCAGTACTTC. Full variable domain (missing parts from reference TRBV15 and TRBJ2-7): DAMVIQNPRYQVTQFGKPVTLSCSQTLNHNVMYWYQQKSSQAPKLLFHYYDKDFNNEADTPDNFQSRRPNTSFCFLDIRSPGLGDTAMYLCATSRGGGGSPYEQYFGPGTRLTVT.